The 20 T cell receptor beta chains listed next were all sequenced from one sample in a study of cytomegalovirus exposure and HLA in healthy donors. The primer mix had 60 Vbeta and 13 Jbeta primers. Sequencing was performed with immunoSEQ multiplex PCR; in TCRdb, only in-frame clones are kept and a portion is missing. This sample carries under 200,000 clones, 82% of them seen once, and the ten largest clones take around 0.91%. Sequencing was done on a sample of PBMCs. The receptors here all came from a girl between 2 and 10 years old in good health and CMV-seropositive.

V and J are TRBV7-2 and TRBJ1-5, with 8 bases that match TRBD1. With 1 base clipped from V and 6 bases from J, the junction kept 8 bases outside the gene matches. The CDR3 is made up of 16 amino acids. CDR1 is SGHTA, CDR2 FQGNSA, per germline. In nucleotides, the CDR3 is TGTGCCAGCAGCTTAGGTCGGCAGGGGGCAAGTCAGCCCCAGCATTTT. Encoded protein: CASSLGRQGASQPQHF. Full variable domain (rest looked up from reference TRBV7-2 and TRBJ1-5): GAGVSQSPSNKVTEKGKDVELRCDPISGHTALYWYRQSLGQGLEFLIYFQGNSAPDKSGLPSDRFSAERTGGSVSTLTIQRTQQEDSAVYLCASSLGRQGASQPQHFGDGTRLSIL.

The rearrangement joins TRBV18 to TRBJ2-1, with 11 bases aligning to TRBD1. Germline trimming cut 0 bases from V and 4 bases from J; bases unmatched to any gene: 2. Germline V gene sequence: CDR1 KGHSH, CDR2 LQKENI. The CDR3 has 16 amino acids. For the CDR3, the DNA is TGTGCCAGCTCACCACCGGACAGGGGGCGGTACAATGAGCAGTTCTTC. Translating it yields CASSPPDRGRYNEQFF.

In DNA, the CDR3 is TGTGCCAGCAGTGTAGGGACAGGACCTTATGGCTACACCTTC. This translates into CASSVGTGPYGYTF. This rearrangement joins TRBV6-1 to TRBJ1-2; 8 positions match TRBD1. Germline V lookup: CDR1 MNHNS, CDR2 SASEGT. V lost 4 bases, J lost 5 bases, and 6 bases stayed unmatched. This CDR3 comprises 14 residues.

The rearrangement uses TRBV25-1 and TRBJ1-4, with D possibly being TRBD1 (5 bases). CDR3 length: 15 residues. V was clipped by 1 base and J by 7 bases, with 13 bases between them. From germline, CDR1 is MGHDK and CDR2 SYGVNS. CDR3 nucleotide sequence: TGTGCCAGCAGTGAATCAAGTCCAGGGTTTGAAAAACTGTTTTTT. Translation gives CASSESSPGFEKLFF. The full variable domain, completed using reference TRBV25-1 and TRBJ1-4, is EADIYQTPRYLVIGTGKKITLECSQTMGHDKMYWYQQDPGMELHLIHYSYGVNSTEKGDLSSESTVSRIRTEHFPLTLESARPSHTSQYLCASSESSPGFEKLFFGSGTQLSVL.

V is TRBV4-1 and J is TRBJ1-5; 11 positions match TRBD1. The germline CDR1 and CDR2 sequences are MGHRA and YSYEKL. V was clipped by 1 base and J by 0 bases; unmatched bases: 8. This CDR3 is built from 19 residues. DNA of the CDR3: TGCGCCAGCAGCCAAGCCCCGGGACAGGGGGTTTATAGCAATCAGCCCCAGCATTTT. Translation gives CASSQAPGQGVYSNQPQHF.

The chain combines TRBV10-2 with TRBJ1-2; D possibly corresponds to TRBD1 (5 bases). The CDR3 is made up of 13 amino acids. Germline values: CDR1 WSHSY, CDR2 SAAADI. With 0 bases removed from V and 8 bases from J, the gap between germline ends came to 10 bases. CDR3 loop: CASSESGRGGYTF. DNA for the CDR3: TGCGCCAGCAGTGAGTCGGGAAGGGGCGGCTACACCTTC.

The chain joins TRBV1 to TRBJ1-3; TRBD1 is taken as the D call from the table, unchecked against the DNA. TRBV1 counts as a pseudogene. There are 16 residues in the CDR3. CDR3 region: CTSSHPDREVGNTIYF. The CDR3 DNA is TGCACCAGCAGCCATCCGGACAGGGAGGTTGGAAACACCATATATTTT.

The chain employs TRBV25-1 and TRBJ2-5; 7 bases agree with TRBD2. The CDR3 sequence is 14 residues long. Germline assignment: CDR1 MGHDK and CDR2 SYGVNS. The V and J ends lost 0 bases and 4 bases, in that order; junction bases with no gene match: 2. The CDR3 sequence is CASSEYTSAETQYF. CDR3 DNA sequence: TGTGCCAGCAGTGAATACACTAGCGCAGAGACCCAGTACTTC.

The chain has TRBV6-5 and TRBJ2-7; the D gene is possibly TRBD2 (5 bases). Germline V gene data show CDR1 as MNHEY and CDR2 as SVGAGI. The V gene lost 2 bases and the J gene lost 5 bases, with 16 bases spanning the gap. This CDR3 is built from 15 residues. CDR3 residues: CASSYDRSRRNEQYF. CDR3 nucleotide sequence: TGTGCCAGCAGTTACGACCGCTCGAGGAGGAACGAGCAGTACTTC.

The chain joins TRBV27 to TRBJ2-1; 8 bases agree with TRBD1. Germline V gives CDR1 MNHEY, CDR2 SMNVEV (reference sequence). The CDR3 is 15 amino acids. V dropped 6 bases and J dropped 1; count of bases not matched to a gene: 5. The chain's CDR3 is CASRTDRESYNEQFF. CDR3 coding DNA: TGTGCCAGCAGGACGGACAGGGAGTCCTACAATGAGCAGTTCTTC.

This clone was detected only a few times. The genes are TRBV5-6 and TRBJ1-3, with a tentative D call TRBD1 (5 bases). CDR3 length: 15 residues. From germline, CDR1 is SGHDT and CDR2 YYEEEE. V lost 4 bases, J lost 5 bases, and 16 bases lay in between. The CDR3 sequence is CASSPRAQGRNTIYF. In nucleotides, the CDR3 is TGTGCCAGCAGCCCCCGGGCCCAGGGCCGAAACACCATATATTTT. Variable domain in full (rest from reference TRBV5-6 and TRBJ1-3): DAGVTQSPTHLIKTRGQQVTLRCSPKSGHDTVSWYQQALGQGPQFIFQYYEEEERQRGNFPDRFSGHQFPNYSSELNVNALLLGDSALYLCASSPRAQGRNTIYFGEGSWLTVV.

J is TRBJ2-1 and V is TRBV11-2; 9 bases map to TRBD1. The germline V gene encodes CDR1 SGHAT and CDR2 FQNNGV. This CDR3 is built from 16 residues. V lost 4 bases, J lost 0 bases, and 4 bases stayed unmatched. CDR3 nucleotides: TGTGCCAGCAGCTACCCGGGACAGGGCTCCTACAATGAGCAGTTCTTC. This translates into CASSYPGQGSYNEQFF.

This clone occurred a few times. This chain joins TRBV6-1 and TRBJ2-7, with D possibly being TRBD1 (6 bases). Germline CDR1 MNHNS, CDR2 SASEGT. This CDR3 is 13 amino acids long. V was clipped by 10 bases and J by 2 bases, with 15 bases between them. The DNA of the CDR3 is TGTGCCAACTCCCCGGGACAAACCTACGAGCAGTACTTC. It yields the protein CANSPGQTYEQYF.

This chain links TRBV30 with TRBJ2-1; D gene ambiguous. The CDR3 consists of 11 residues. Germline CDR1 GTSNPN, CDR2 SVGIG (reference sequence). V lost 2 bases, J lost 3 bases, and 2 bases lay in between. The CDR3 region has the DNA TGTGCCTGGAGTTACTACAATGAGCAGTTCTTC. Its protein is CAWSYYNEQFF.

The chain combines TRBV27 with TRBJ1-2; 9 nucleotides line up with TRBD1. This CDR3 spans 16 amino acids. Germline lookup yields CDR1 MNHEY and CDR2 SMNVEV (reference sequence). V shed 5 bases, J shed 3 bases, and the junction held 10 bases outside the gene matches. CDR3 sequence reads: CASSPGQGRGDYGYTF. In DNA, the CDR3 is TGTGCCAGCAGTCCGGGACAGGGTAGGGGGGACTATGGCTACACCTTC.

The rearrangement uses TRBV5-1 and TRBJ2-3, with D unclear. Germline assignment: CDR1 SGHRS and CDR2 YFSETQ. CDR3 length: 14 amino acids. Trimming cost V 0 bases and J 2 bases, with 7 bases left between them. The CDR3: CASSLEAITDTQYF. CDR3 coding DNA: TGCGCCAGCAGCTTGGAAGCTATCACAGATACGCAGTATTTT.

The chain links TRBV19 to TRBJ2-7; D not resolved. Germline V gene data show CDR1 as LNHDA and CDR2 as SQIVND (reference sequence). This CDR3 comprises 13 residues. V shed 5 bases and J shed 0 bases, with 8 bases lying between them. The CDR3 DNA follows: TGTGCCAGTAGTGGTGGCTTCTCCTACGAGCAGTACTTC. This encodes CASSGGFSYEQYF.

The rearrangement links TRBV7-9 to TRBJ2-5; perhaps TRBD2 as D (5 bases). The length of the CDR3 is 15 residues. Germline-derived CDR1 and CDR2 are SEHNR and FQNEAQ (reference sequence). The germline V and J ends were trimmed by 0 bases and 5 bases, with 13 bases remaining between them. As DNA, the CDR3 is TGTGCCAGCAGCTTAGCGACGGGAAGACTGGAGACCCAGTACTTC. It is translated as CASSLATGRLETQYF.

This sequence joins TRBV5-3 and TRBJ1-5; D possibly corresponds to TRBD1 (5 bases). TRBV5-3 is an ORF for which the function is uncertain. The CDR3 has 14 residues. The V end was cut by 4 bases, the J end by 6 bases, with 14 bases between. As DNA, the CDR3 is TGTGCCAGAAGCGGGAGGATTAGGGGTCAGCCCCAGCATTTT. The encoded protein is CARSGRIRGQPQHF.

V gene TRBV30 combines with J gene TRBJ1-1; D unresolved. The CDR3 is 15 residues long. Germline assignment: CDR1 GTSNPN and CDR2 SVGIG (reference sequence). Trimming pared 3 bases from V and 1 base from J, leaving 15 bases between. CDR3 in amino acids: CAWSPGRSGNTEAFF. In DNA, the CDR3 is TGTGCCTGGAGCCCCGGCAGGAGCGGGAACACTGAAGCTTTCTTT.